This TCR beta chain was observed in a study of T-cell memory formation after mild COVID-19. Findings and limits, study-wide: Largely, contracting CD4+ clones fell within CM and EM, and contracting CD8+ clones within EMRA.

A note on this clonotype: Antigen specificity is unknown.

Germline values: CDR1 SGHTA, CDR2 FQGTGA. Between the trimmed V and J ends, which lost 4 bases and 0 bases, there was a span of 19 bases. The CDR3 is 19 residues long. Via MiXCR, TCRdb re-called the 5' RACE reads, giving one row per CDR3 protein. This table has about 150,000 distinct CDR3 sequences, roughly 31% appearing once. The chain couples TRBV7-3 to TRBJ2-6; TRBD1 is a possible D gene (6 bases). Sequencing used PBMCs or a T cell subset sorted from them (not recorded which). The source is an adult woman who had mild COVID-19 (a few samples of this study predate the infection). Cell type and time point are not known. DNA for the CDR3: TGTGCCAGCAGCTCGAACCCGGGACACCGTTTCTCTGGGGCCAACGTCCTGACTTTC. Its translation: CASSSNPGHRFSGANVLTF. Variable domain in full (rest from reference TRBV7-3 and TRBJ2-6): GAGVSQTPSNKVTEKGKYVELRCDPISGHTALYWYRQSLGQGPEFLIYFQGTGAADDSGLPNDRFFAVRPEGSVSTLKIQRTERGDSAVYLCASSSNPGHRFSGANVLTFGAGSRLTVL.